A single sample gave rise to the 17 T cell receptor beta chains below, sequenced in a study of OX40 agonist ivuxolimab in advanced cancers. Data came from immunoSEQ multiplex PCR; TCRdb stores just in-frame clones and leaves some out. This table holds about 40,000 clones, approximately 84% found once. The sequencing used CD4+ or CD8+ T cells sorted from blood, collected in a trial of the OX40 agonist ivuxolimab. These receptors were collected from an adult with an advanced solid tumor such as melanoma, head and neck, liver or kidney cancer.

The CDR3 sequence: CASSVEGTEAFF. DNA of the CDR3: TGTGCCAGCAGCGTAGAGGGCACTGAAGCTTTCTTT. The chain has TRBV9 and TRBJ1-1; the D is unclear. Deletions cut 0 bases from V and 4 bases from J, with 4 bases between. Per the germline V gene, CDR1 is SGDLS and CDR2 is YYNGEE. There are 12 residues in the CDR3.

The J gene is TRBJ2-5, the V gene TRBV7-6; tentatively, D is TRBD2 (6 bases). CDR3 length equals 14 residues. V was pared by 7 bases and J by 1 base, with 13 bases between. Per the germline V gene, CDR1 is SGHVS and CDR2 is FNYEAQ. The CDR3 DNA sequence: TGTGCCAGCACCCCAAGCGGGTTCCAAGAGACCCAGTACTTC. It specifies CASTPSGFQETQYF.

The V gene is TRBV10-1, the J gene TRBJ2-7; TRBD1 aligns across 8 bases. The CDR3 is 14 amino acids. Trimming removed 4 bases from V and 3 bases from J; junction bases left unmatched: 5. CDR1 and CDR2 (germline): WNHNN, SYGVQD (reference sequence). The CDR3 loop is CASSGTGIHYEQYF. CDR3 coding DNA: TGCGCCAGCAGTGGGACAGGGATTCACTACGAGCAGTACTTC.

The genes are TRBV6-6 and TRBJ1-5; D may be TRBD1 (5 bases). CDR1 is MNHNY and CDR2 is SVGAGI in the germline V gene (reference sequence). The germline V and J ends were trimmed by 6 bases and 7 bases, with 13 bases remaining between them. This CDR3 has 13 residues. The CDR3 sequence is CASRMGTGQPQHF. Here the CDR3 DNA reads TGTGCCAGCAGAATGGGGACGGGGCAGCCCCAGCATTTT.

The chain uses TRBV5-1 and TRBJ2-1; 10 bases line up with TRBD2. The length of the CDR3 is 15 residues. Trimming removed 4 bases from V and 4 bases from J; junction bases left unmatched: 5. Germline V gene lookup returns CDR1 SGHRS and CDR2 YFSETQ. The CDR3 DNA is TGCGCCAGCAGCACCTCTAGCGGGAGTTACAATGAGCAGTTCTTC. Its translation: CASSTSSGSYNEQFF.

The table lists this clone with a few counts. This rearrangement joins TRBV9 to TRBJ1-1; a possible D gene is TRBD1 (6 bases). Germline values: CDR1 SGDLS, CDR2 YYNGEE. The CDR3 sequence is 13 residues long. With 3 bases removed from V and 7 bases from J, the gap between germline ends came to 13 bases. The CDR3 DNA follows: TGTGCCAGCAGCGCGGCTGGGGGCAATGAAGCTTTCTTT. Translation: CASSAAGGNEAFF.

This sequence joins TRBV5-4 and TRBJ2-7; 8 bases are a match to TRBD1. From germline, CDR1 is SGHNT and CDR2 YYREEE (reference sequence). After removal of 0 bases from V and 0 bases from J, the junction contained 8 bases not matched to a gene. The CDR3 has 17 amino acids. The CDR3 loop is CASSLAGTGLSSYEQYF. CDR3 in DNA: TGTGCCAGCAGCTTGGCGGGGACAGGTCTGAGCTCCTACGAGCAGTACTTC.

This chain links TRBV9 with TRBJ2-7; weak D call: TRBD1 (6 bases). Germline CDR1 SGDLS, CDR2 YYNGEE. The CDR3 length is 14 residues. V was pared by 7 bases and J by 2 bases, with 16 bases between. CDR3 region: CASSLDRSTYEQYF. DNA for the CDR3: TGTGCCAGCTCCCTAGACAGGTCAACCTACGAGCAGTACTTC.

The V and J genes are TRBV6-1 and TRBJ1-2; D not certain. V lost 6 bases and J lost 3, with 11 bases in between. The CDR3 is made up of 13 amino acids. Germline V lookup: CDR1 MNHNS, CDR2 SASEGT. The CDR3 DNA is TGTGCCAGCAGCCCAGACGGGTACTATGGCTACACCTTC. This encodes CASSPDGYYGYTF.

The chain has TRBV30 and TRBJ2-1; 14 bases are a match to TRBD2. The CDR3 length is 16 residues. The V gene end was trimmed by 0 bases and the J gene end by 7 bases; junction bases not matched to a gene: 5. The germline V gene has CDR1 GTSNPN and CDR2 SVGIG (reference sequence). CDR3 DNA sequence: TGTGCCTGGAGTGTACCCGGGACTAGCGGGGGAAATGAGCAGTTCTTC. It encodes CAWSVPGTSGGNEQFF.

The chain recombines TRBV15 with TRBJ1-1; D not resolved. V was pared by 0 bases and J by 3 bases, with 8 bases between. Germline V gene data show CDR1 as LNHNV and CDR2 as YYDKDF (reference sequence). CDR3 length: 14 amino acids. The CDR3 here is CATSRDVRDTEAFF. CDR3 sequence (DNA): TGTGCCACCAGCAGAGATGTCCGGGACACTGAAGCTTTCTTT.

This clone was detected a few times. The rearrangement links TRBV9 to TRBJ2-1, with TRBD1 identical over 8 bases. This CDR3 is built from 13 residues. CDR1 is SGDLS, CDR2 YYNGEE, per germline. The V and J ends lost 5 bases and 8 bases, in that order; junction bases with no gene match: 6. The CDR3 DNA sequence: TGTGCCAGCAGTACAGGGGGTGTCGATGAGCAGTTCTTC. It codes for CASSTGGVDEQFF.

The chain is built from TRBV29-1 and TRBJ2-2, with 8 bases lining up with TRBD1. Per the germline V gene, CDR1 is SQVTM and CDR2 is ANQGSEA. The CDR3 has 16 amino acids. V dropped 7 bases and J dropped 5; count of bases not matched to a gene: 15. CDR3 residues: CSAVPGGADSTGELFF. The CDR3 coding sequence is TGCAGCGCGGTCCCAGGGGGCGCGGATTCAACCGGGGAGCTGTTTTTT.

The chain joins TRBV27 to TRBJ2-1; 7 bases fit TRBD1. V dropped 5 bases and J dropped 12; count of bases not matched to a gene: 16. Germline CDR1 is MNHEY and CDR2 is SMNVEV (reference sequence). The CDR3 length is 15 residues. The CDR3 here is CASSASRTGIRGQFF. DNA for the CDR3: TGTGCCAGCAGTGCCTCTAGGACAGGCATCCGGGGGCAGTTCTTC.

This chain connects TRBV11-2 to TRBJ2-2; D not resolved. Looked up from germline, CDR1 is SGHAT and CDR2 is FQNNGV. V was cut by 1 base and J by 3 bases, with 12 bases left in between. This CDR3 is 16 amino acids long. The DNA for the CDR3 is TGTGCCAGCAGCTTAGTGGTATTCGGTTACACCGGGGAGCTGTTTTTT. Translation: CASSLVVFGYTGELFF.

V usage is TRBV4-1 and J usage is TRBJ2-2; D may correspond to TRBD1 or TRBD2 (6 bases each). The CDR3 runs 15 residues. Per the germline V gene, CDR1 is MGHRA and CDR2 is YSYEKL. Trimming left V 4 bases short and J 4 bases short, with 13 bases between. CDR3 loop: CASSPRGDGTGELFF. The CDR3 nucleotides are TGCGCCAGCAGCCCGAGGGGGGATGGCACCGGGGAGCTGTTTTTT.

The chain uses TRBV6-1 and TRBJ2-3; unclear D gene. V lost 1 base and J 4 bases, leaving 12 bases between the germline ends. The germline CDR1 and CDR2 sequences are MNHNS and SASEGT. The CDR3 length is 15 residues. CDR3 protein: CASSEEVSQSDTQYF. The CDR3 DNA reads TGTGCCAGCAGTGAAGAAGTCAGTCAATCAGATACGCAGTATTTT.